This TCR beta chain was obtained from a study of T cells after yellow fever vaccination (dated by TCRdb to about 2019). Turning to the overall study: The SMART-Seq v4 Ultra Low Input RNA kit was used to prepare libraries from fractions with low cell numbers. Blood was collected at multiple timepoints before and after primary and secondary immunization, and bulk PBMC replicates and cell subsets were isolated. To follow T-cell clones before and after both primary and booster YFV17D yellow fever vaccination, bulk TCR alpha and beta repertoires underwent longitudinal sequencing. Two healthy male donors made up the cohort, one aged 18 to 30 years and the other aged 30 to 40 years. Here is what the overall study found, with its caveats: Because abundant contaminating clonotypes from the bulk population could be contained in FACS-sorted repertoires, computational filtering was required. The secondary T-cell response was weaker than the primary response but faster, peaking on day 5 instead of day 15. A small share of clonotypes was detected in both CD4 and CD8 compartments, with the overlap likely arising from convergent recombination. Most clones expanded after primary vaccination (around 96% of CD4 and 88% of CD8) were re-detected after the booster, suggesting that broad memory maintenance occurred. The study included only a couple of donors, which limits how far the findings can be generalized.

This clonotype has only a few counts. Which antigen it targets is not known. One base away there is no much larger clone; base qualities are not given. In the germline V gene, CDR1 corresponds to LGHNA and CDR2 to YNFKEQ. The germline ends are 20 bases apart after V is trimmed by 3 bases and J by 5 bases. The cysteine opens and the phenylalanine closes a CDR3 of 17 amino acids. Kept here is only the CDR3 DNA, which spans 51 bases and is read in frame from base 1. The treatment or condition label, as the study defines it: live attenuated yellow fever vaccine strain. At each blood-draw timepoint, two biological replicates of bulk PBMCs were collected. PBMCs were isolated from peripheral blood using a standard Ficoll-Paque protocol. RNA was extracted with TriZol from bulk PBMCs, CD4 and CD8 fractions, and dextramer-positive and dextramer-negative fractions. TCR cDNA was synthesized by 5'RACE template switching, through which a universal primer site and unique molecular identifiers were introduced. cDNA synthesis was primed from both the TCR alpha and TCR beta constant segments. Two PCR steps were used to amplify libraries, with sample barcodes and sequencing adapters being added in the second step. Sequencing of the libraries was done on either Illumina HiSeq 2500 (2x100 bp) or NovaSeq (2x150 bp). On the authors' methods: MIGEC handled demultiplexing of reads and collapsing into UMI consensus sequences, while MiXCR performed V(D)J alignment. Vaccine-responding clonotypes were defined with edgeR using replicate PBMC samples, requiring FDR below 0.01 and a log2 fold change above 5 up to day 15. Each bulk clonotype was labeled CD4 or CD8 based on which sequenced repertoire, CD4 or CD8, contained the clonotype at higher abundance. TCRdb handled the public reads itself, with Q25 trimming in fastp and clone calling in MiXCR, and kept productive beta chains. Each CDR3 protein appears once, grouped with its most common genes and DNA. In this record, the V and J calls reflect TCRdb's handling and not the investigators' own analysis. The sample has some 500,000 distinct CDR3 sequences on record, approximately 13% of them singletons. The top ten hold more than 13% of the sample.

Sequencing was performed on PBMCs, taken on the day of the yellow fever booster vaccination. The sequence is built from TRBV4-2 and TRBJ2-1, with the D call perhaps TRBD1 or TRBD2, as 6 bases match in each case. The sequence was obtained from a man aged 25 to 40 who received the YFV17D yellow fever vaccine. The CDR3 protein: CASSQPTGAQGNNEQFF. The DNA sequence reads TGTGCCAGCAGCCAGCCTACGGGGGCCCAGGGGAACAATGAGCAGTTCTTC.